This TCR beta chain originates from a study of regulatory T cells in long-lasting Graves disease. Time point meaning: newly diagnosed GD, antithyroid drugs for less than 3 months. Making the TCR library involved RNA that had been extracted from PBMCs. The V gene's germline CDR1 is MDHEN and CDR2 SYDVKM. The CDR3 runs 14 residues. V lost 6 bases, J lost 8 bases, and 19 bases lay in between. Assembly of TCR beta libraries relied on iRepertoire HTBI primers together with Arm-PCR of CDR3 regions. MiXCR, applied by TCRdb to the multiplex PCR reads, yields one record per CDR3 protein. The sample yields hundreds of thousands of distinct CDR3 sequences, approximately 12% seen once. This clonotype was counted at least ten times. The same data also went into a second study, on T cells in Graves' hyperthyroidism and ophthalmopathy.

This TCR was recovered from a woman younger than 45 with Graves disease. The specimen comprised peripheral blood mononuclear cells (PBMCs), sampled at new diagnosis, from a patient treated with antithyroid drugs. The chain links TRBV28 to TRBJ1-2, with D perhaps matching TRBD1 (6 bases). CDR3 DNA sequence: TGTGCCAGCAGCCGTGGGGGGGCTCAAGGAGGCTACACCTTC. Its protein product is CASSRGGAQGGYTF.